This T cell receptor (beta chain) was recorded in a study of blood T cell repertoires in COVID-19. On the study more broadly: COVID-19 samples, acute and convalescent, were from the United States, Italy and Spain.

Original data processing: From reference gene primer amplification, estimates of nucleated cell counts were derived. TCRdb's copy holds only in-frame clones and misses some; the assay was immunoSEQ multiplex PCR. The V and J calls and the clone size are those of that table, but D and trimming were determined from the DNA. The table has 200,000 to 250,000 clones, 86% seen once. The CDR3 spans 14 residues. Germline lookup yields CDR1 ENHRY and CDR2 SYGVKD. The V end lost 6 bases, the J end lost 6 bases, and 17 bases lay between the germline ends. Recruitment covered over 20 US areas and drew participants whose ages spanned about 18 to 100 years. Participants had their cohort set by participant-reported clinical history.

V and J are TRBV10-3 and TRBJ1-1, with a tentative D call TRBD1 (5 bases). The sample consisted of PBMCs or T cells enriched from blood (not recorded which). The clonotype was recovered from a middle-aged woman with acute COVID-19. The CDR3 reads CAISPTGELAEAFF. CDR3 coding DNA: TGTGCCATCAGCCCGACGGGGGAATTGGCTGAAGCTTTCTTT.